The rows below give T cell receptor beta chains drawn from one sample of a study of vaccination effects on CD4 cells after COVID-19. Their antigens are not known. TCRdb keeps only in-frame clones here, not all; method: immunoSEQ multiplex PCR. The table includes 75,000 to 100,000 clones, roughly 80% detected once. Here the sequenced sample was CD4+ T cells from PBMCs cultured with HCoV-OC43 spike peptides, taken after COVID-19 vaccination. The receptors here all came from a human donor who received a COVID-19 vaccine. CDR3s include the opening cysteine and the closing phenylalanine or tryptophan. D genes are given only for firm matches. Size values are once, few and many counts, or a class for expanded clones, and some rows have none.

cdr3_length	clone_size	v_call	d_call	j_call	cdr3_nt	cdr3_aa
17	-	TRBV28	TRBD1	TRBJ2-5	TGTGCCAGCAGTTATCCCGTCCAGGGACAGGCCCAAGAGACCCAGTACTTC	CASSYPVQGQAQETQYF
14	-	TRBV11-2	-	TRBJ1-4	TGTGCCAGCAGCTTTAGTTCAACTAATGAAAAACTGTTTTTT	CASSFSSTNEKLFF
16	-	TRBV2	-	TRBJ1-5	TGTGCCAGCAGTGAACGTTCGGCAGGTAGCAATCAGCCCCAGCATTTT	CASSERSAGSNQPQHF
13	-	TRBV10-3	-	TRBJ2-5	TGTGCCATCAGTGAGCTAGTCGCGGAGACCCAGTACTTC	CAISELVAETQYF
14	-	TRBV5-5	TRBD1	TRBJ1-1	TGTGCCAGCAGCTTGCAACAGGGGGCCGGGAAAGCTTTCTTT	CASSLQQGAGKAFF
18	-	TRBV6-1	TRBD2	TRBJ2-5	TGTGCCAGCAGTGAACCGAGCAAGGTACTAGCGGGGTATGAGACCCAGTACTTC	CASSEPSKVLAGYETQYF
15	-	TRBV5-1	-	TRBJ2-5	TGCGCCAGCAGCTCAACCCCGGGACTCGAAGAGACCCAGTACTTC	CASSSTPGLEETQYF
14	-	TRBV5-1	-	TRBJ1-4	TGCGCCAGCAGGGCACAGGGCGGAGGTGAAAAACTGTTTTTT	CASRAQGGGEKLFF
12	-	TRBV12-3/TRBV12-4	-	TRBJ1-1	TGTGCCAGCAGGGGGGCTTACACTGAAGCTTTCTTT	CASRGAYTEAFF
16	-	TRBV6-5	-	TRBJ1-2	TGTGCCAGCAGTTACTCGATCCACCAGGGTAACTATGGCTACACCTTC	CASSYSIHQGNYGYTF
16	-	TRBV11-2	TRBD2	TRBJ2-3	TGTGCCAGCAGGGGGGCTGGGACTAGATACGCAGATACGCAGTATTTT	CASRGAGTRYADTQYF
14	-	TRBV30	TRBD2	TRBJ2-1	TGTGCCTGGAGTGCCGGGACTAGCGGGGGGGCCTCGTTCTTC	CAWSAGTSGGASFF
16	few	TRBV4-3	TRBD1	TRBJ1-4	TGCGCCAGCAGCCAAGCCGAGACAGGGGGCAACGAAAAACTGTTTTTT	CASSQAETGGNEKLFF
13	-	TRBV6-5	-	TRBJ1-6	TGTGCCAGCCGGACAGACTATAATTCACCCCTCCACTTT	CASRTDYNSPLHF
16	-	TRBV4-1	TRBD1	TRBJ1-5	TGCGCCAGCAGCCTAACAGGGGGTTATAGCAATCAGCCCCAGCATTTT	CASSLTGGYSNQPQHF
16	few	TRBV4-1	TRBD1	TRBJ1-2	TGCGCCAGCAGCCAAGCCGGGACAGGCAGTAACTATGGCTACACCTTC	CASSQAGTGSNYGYTF
17	once	TRBV14	-	TRBJ1-1	TGTGCCAGCAGCCAAGGAGGGGACTTGTTAATGAACACTGAAGCTTTCTTT	CASSQGGDLLMNTEAFF
15	-	TRBV2	-	TRBJ2-2	TGTGCCAGCAGTGAATTGGGACAGAACACCGGGGAGCTGTTTTTT	CASSELGQNTGELFF
22	-	TRBV6-4	TRBD1	TRBJ1-5	TGTGCCAGCAGTGACTCCGAAGGGGGCGGGGGGCAGCGGGAGGCGATCAATCAGCCCCAGCATTTT	CASSDSEGGGGQREAINQPQHF
14	-	TRBV5-1	TRBD1	TRBJ1-4	TGCGCCAGCAGCCTCGCAGGGGGCATTGAAAAACTGTTTTTT	CASSLAGGIEKLFF
11	once	TRBV10-3	-	TRBJ2-1	TGTGCCATCAGCCGGGGGAATGAGCAGTTCTTC	CAISRGNEQFF
17	-	TRBV5-6	TRBD1	TRBJ1-4	TGTGCCAGCAGCTTTCAGACAGGGGCGGCGACTAATGAAAAACTGTTTTTT	CASSFQTGAATNEKLFF
19	-	TRBV12-5	TRBD1	TRBJ1-5	TGTGCTAGTGGTTTGGTAAGGGGACAGGGCCTACGGTGGGATCAGCCCCAGCATTTT	CASGLVRGQGLRWDQPQHF
14	-	TRBV30	TRBD1	TRBJ1-4	TGTGCCACACTCCCCGGGACAGAATATGAAAAACTGTTTTTT	CATLPGTEYEKLFF
17	-	TRBV21-1	-	TRBJ1-2	TGTGCCAGCACCGGACCGCCGGGACAGGGGGCTACAAGTGGCTACACCTTC	CASTGPPGQGATSGYTF
15	-	TRBV4-2	-	TRBJ1-3	TGTGCCAGCAGCCAAGATCGACAGGCTGGAAACACCATATATTTT	CASSQDRQAGNTIYF
15	-	TRBV27	-	TRBJ1-2	TGTGCCAGCAGTTTATTAGGACAAGCGATCTATGGCTACACCTTC	CASSLLGQAIYGYTF
14	-	TRBV18	TRBD2	TRBJ2-3	TGTGCCAGCTCACCCGGGAGGCCCACAGATACGCAGTATTTT	CASSPGRPTDTQYF
11	-	TRBV29-1	TRBD1	TRBJ1-1	TGCAGCGTGGAACAGGGGGCTGAAGCTTTCTTT	CSVEQGAEAFF